These 2 T cell receptor beta chains originate from one sample sequenced in a study of T-cell reconstitution after alpha-beta-depleted transplantation in children. Using unique molecular identifiers, the investigators prepared the TCRbeta library. TCRdb called the PCR reads again in MiXCR, with one record for every CDR3 protein. The table has around 380,000 distinct CDR3 sequences, 11% seen once. This material consisted of PBMCs from the stem cell graft donor, taken from the stem cell graft. The source is a human donor who donated a stem cell graft to a child with acute myeloid leukemia.

This chain uses TRBV7-2 with TRBJ2-5; TRBD2 matches at 12 bases. The CDR3 spans 14 residues. V was clipped by 3 bases and J by 5 bases; unmatched bases: 1. Germline loops: CDR1 SGHTA, CDR2 FQGNSA. For the CDR3, the DNA is TGTGCCAGCAGCTTTACTAGCGGGGGGGAGACCCAGTACTTC. Translated, it gives CASSFTSGGETQYF.

This clonotype was seen a handful of times. The gene calls are TRBV18 and TRBJ1-1, with D possibly matching TRBD1 (5 bases). Germline V lookup: CDR1 KGHSH, CDR2 LQKENI. V was pared by 1 base and J by 2 bases, with 20 bases between. This CDR3 is built from 18 residues. The CDR3 spells CASSPQTDWFVSNTEAFF. The CDR3, as DNA: TGTGCCAGCTCACCACAGACAGATTGGTTCGTTTCTAACACTGAAGCTTTCTTT.